Presented here are 23 T cell receptor beta chains from one specimen sequenced in a study of T cell responses to AZD1222 COVID-19 vaccine. Repertoires were generated with immunoSEQ multiplex PCR, while TCRdb's copy carries only in-frame clones and drops some. The data contain about 160,000 clones, roughly nine tenths of them singletons. The material sequenced was peripheral blood, taken 28 days after the second AZD1222 dose. The source is an adult who received the AZD1222 COVID-19 vaccine.

V gene TRBV4-1 combines with J gene TRBJ1-1, with 9 positions matching TRBD1. CDR3 length: 21 amino acids. Trimming cost V 0 bases and J 0 bases; bases outside gene matches: 17. Looked up from germline, CDR1 is MGHRA and CDR2 is YSYEKL. The CDR3 coding sequence is TGCGCCAGCAGCCAAGATGGATACAGGGGGCGAACGGTTATCATGAACACTGAAGCTTTCTTT. Protein sequence: CASSQDGYRGRTVIMNTEAFF.

The genes are TRBV7-2 and TRBJ2-7; perhaps TRBD1 as D (6 bases). Germline V CDR1 and CDR2: SGHTA, FQGNSA. V was cut by 5 bases and J by 5 bases, with 16 bases left in between. This CDR3 is built from 14 residues. CDR3 in amino acids: CASSLSTGSHEQYF. The CDR3 DNA reads TGTGCCAGCAGCCTGAGCACAGGGAGCCACGAGCAGTACTTC.

The table lists this clone with a few counts. The chain couples TRBV5-1 to TRBJ2-2; D call uncertain. Per germline, CDR1 SGHRS and CDR2 YFSETQ. CDR3 size: 14 residues. V was clipped by 4 bases and J by 4 bases, with 11 bases between them. This CDR3 reads CASSPPTITGELFF. The DNA of the CDR3 is TGCGCCAGCAGCCCCCCGACGATCACCGGGGAGCTGTTTTTT.

J is TRBJ1-2 and V is TRBV6-4; 8 nucleotides match TRBD1. Germline-derived CDR1 and CDR2 are MRHNA and SNTAGT. The trim removed 6 bases at V and 4 bases at J, leaving 4 bases unmatched. The CDR3 is 13 amino acids. Here the CDR3 DNA reads TGTGCCAGCAGCCAAACAGGGGGCTATGGCTACACCTTC. Amino acids: CASSQTGGYGYTF.

This clone was seen just once. The chain uses TRBV2 and TRBJ2-1; 9 nucleotides agree with TRBD1. Germline CDR1 and CDR2: SNHLY and FYNNEI. The CDR3 is 12 residues long. Trimming removed 7 bases from V and 8 bases from J; junction bases left unmatched: 3. The CDR3 loop reads CASNTGGYEQFF. In DNA form, the CDR3 reads TGTGCCAGCAATACAGGGGGCTATGAGCAGTTCTTC.

The chain couples TRBV6-5 to TRBJ1-3, with unresolved D. The germline gives CDR1 MNHEY, CDR2 SVGAGI. The CDR3 covers 14 residues. V lost 3 bases and J 2 bases, leaving 8 bases between the germline ends. The CDR3 DNA follows: TGTGCCAGCAGTTATAAAGGGACTGGAAACACCATATATTTT. Translated, it gives CASSYKGTGNTIYF.

This chain connects TRBV6-5 to TRBJ1-6; D unresolved. Trimming removed 5 bases from V and 9 bases from J, with 17 bases in between. CDR3 length: 15 amino acids. Germline assignment: CDR1 MNHEY and CDR2 SVGAGI. The CDR3 region has the DNA TGTGCCAGCAGTACCCAGTATTCGGGCATTTCACCCCTCCACTTT. This encodes CASSTQYSGISPLHF.

The chain links TRBV5-4 to TRBJ2-5; D unresolved. The CDR3 totals 13 residues. Trimming took 0 bases from V and 2 from J, leaving 5 bases between them. Germline CDR1 is SGHNT and CDR2 is YYREEE (reference sequence). This CDR3 reads CASSLVGQETQYF. The CDR3 DNA is TGTGCCAGCAGCTTGGTAGGGCAAGAGACCCAGTACTTC.

CDR3 region: CASSPGNFEAFF. CDR3 in DNA: TGTGCCAGTAGTCCCGGGAACTTTGAAGCTTTCTTT. V gene TRBV19 combines with J gene TRBJ1-1; no reliable D call. Germline V gene sequence: CDR1 LNHDA, CDR2 SQIVND (reference sequence). The CDR3 spans 12 residues. V was clipped by 5 bases and J by 7 bases, with 11 bases between them.

This chain joins TRBV13 and TRBJ1-3; no clear D gene. CDR3 length: 15 residues. The V end lost 6 bases, the J end lost 0 bases, and 12 bases lay between the germline ends. Germline values: CDR1 PRHDT, CDR2 FYEKMQ (reference sequence). In nucleotides, the CDR3 is TGTGCCAGCAGACCCGGCCCCAGCTCTGGAAACACCATATATTTT. Amino acids: CASRPGPSSGNTIYF.

This clone was seen just once. CDR3 region: CASSLAGGVGTEAFF. CDR3 DNA: TGTGCCAGCAGCTTAGCGGGAGGGGTGGGGACTGAAGCTTTCTTT. The chain combines TRBV7-8 with TRBJ1-1, with D possibly TRBD1 on 5 matching bases. The CDR3 is 15 residues long. Germline loops: CDR1 SGHVS, CDR2 FQNEAQ. V lost 0 bases and J 5 bases, leaving 13 bases between the germline ends.

The V and J genes are TRBV9 and TRBJ2-3; the match to TRBD2 covers 10 bases. Trimming removed 3 bases from V and 4 bases from J; junction bases left unmatched: 2. Germline V gene data show CDR1 as SGDLS and CDR2 as YYNGEE. The CDR3 covers 14 residues. The chain's CDR3 is CASSASGGSDTQYF. The CDR3 DNA reads TGTGCCAGCAGCGCTAGCGGGGGCTCAGATACGCAGTATTTT.

This clone was seen once. The V and J genes are TRBV18 and TRBJ1-5; D may be TRBD1 (5 bases). The CDR3 spans 15 residues. The germline gives CDR1 KGHSH, CDR2 LQKENI. The germline V and J ends were trimmed by 3 bases and 2 bases, with 11 bases remaining between them. In nucleotides, the CDR3 is TGTGCCAGCTCACCCCTGGGGCTGGGCAATCAGCCCCAGCATTTT. This gives the protein CASSPLGLGNQPQHF.

This clone was counted once. This sequence joins TRBV7-2 and TRBJ1-2; no definite D call. Trimming left V 1 base short and J 7 bases short, with 19 bases between. The CDR3 consists of 16 residues. Germline loops: CDR1 SGHTA, CDR2 FQGNSA. CDR3 in DNA: TGTGCCAGCAGCTTAGTCCTAACGGGTCATCTCCGTGGCTACACCTTC. Amino acid sequence: CASSLVLTGHLRGYTF. The full variable domain, rest sourced from reference TRBV7-2 and TRBJ1-2, is GAGVSQSPSNKVTEKGKDVELRCDPISGHTALYWYRQSLGQGLEFLIYFQGNSAPDKSGLPSDRFSAERTGGSVSTLTIQRTQQEDSAVYLCASSLVLTGHLRGYTFGSGTRLTVV.

This clone was counted once. The V call is TRBV7-2, the J call TRBJ1-4; TRBD1 might be the D (6 bases). In germline, CDR1 is SGHTA, CDR2 FQGNSA. The CDR3 runs to 13 residues. Trimming cost V 5 bases and J 6 bases, with 10 bases left between them. CDR3 protein: CASSPGADEKLFF. The CDR3 DNA sequence: TGTGCCAGCAGCCCGGGGGCGGATGAAAAACTGTTTTTT. Based on the CDR3 plus reference TRBV7-2 and TRBJ1-4, the full variable domain is GAGVSQSPSNKVTEKGKDVELRCDPISGHTALYWYRQSLGQGLEFLIYFQGNSAPDKSGLPSDRFSAERTGGSVSTLTIQRTQQEDSAVYLCASSPGADEKLFFGSGTQLSVL.

The J gene is TRBJ2-2, the V gene TRBV27; tentatively, D is TRBD1 (5 bases). Trimming shortened V by 2 bases and J by 5 bases, and 6 bases separated the two germline ends. The CDR3 runs 13 residues. Germline loops: CDR1 MNHEY, CDR2 SMNVEV (reference sequence). This CDR3 is CASSLQGTGELFF. The CDR3 DNA reads as TGTGCCAGCAGTTTACAGGGTACCGGGGAGCTGTTTTTT.

This rearrangement joins TRBV27 to TRBJ1-5; the D is unclear. V was trimmed by 5 bases and J by 0 bases, leaving 5 bases between them. The CDR3 covers 13 residues. Germline CDR1 MNHEY, CDR2 SMNVEV (reference sequence). The CDR3 DNA sequence: TGTGCCAGCAGTCCTGTTAGCAATCAGCCCCAGCATTTT. Its translation is CASSPVSNQPQHF.

V and J are TRBV9 and TRBJ1-2; a possible D gene is TRBD1 (5 bases). Germline V gives CDR1 SGDLS, CDR2 YYNGEE. Trimming removed 0 bases from V and 0 bases from J, with 9 bases in between. This CDR3 region has 15 residues. CDR3 protein: CASSVAGPSNYGYTF. Here the CDR3 DNA reads TGTGCCAGCAGCGTAGCGGGGCCTTCTAACTATGGCTACACCTTC. Based on the CDR3 plus reference TRBV9 and TRBJ1-2, the full variable domain is DSGVTQTPKHLITATGQRVTLRCSPRSGDLSVYWYQQSLDQGLQFLIQYYNGEERAKGNILERFSAQQFPDLHSELNLSSLELGDSALYFCASSVAGPSNYGYTFGSGTRLTVV.

This clone was counted once. The V call is TRBV5-6, the J call TRBJ2-7, with a possible D match to TRBD2 (6 bases). CDR3 length: 15 residues. Deletions cut 4 bases from V and 1 base from J, with 15 bases between. Germline loops: CDR1 SGHDT, CDR2 YYEEEE. CDR3 amino acids: CASSPAGRGSYEQYF. Written as DNA, the CDR3 is TGTGCCAGCAGCCCTGCGGGGAGAGGTTCCTACGAGCAGTACTTC.

J is TRBJ1-2 and V is TRBV5-1, with TRBD1 identical over 10 bases. Per germline, CDR1 SGHRS and CDR2 YFSETQ. V gave up 0 bases and J gave up 8 bases; unmatched junction bases: 13. This CDR3 contains 17 residues. The CDR3 sequence is CASSLDYGQGEWDGYTF. The CDR3 DNA follows: TGCGCCAGCAGCTTGGATTACGGACAGGGGGAATGGGACGGCTACACCTTC.

This sequence joins TRBV5-5 and TRBJ2-5; possibly TRBD1 for D (6 bases). Germline loops: CDR1 SGHKS, CDR2 YYEKEE (reference sequence). The germline V and J ends were trimmed by 3 bases and 4 bases, with 13 bases remaining between them. The length of the CDR3 is 14 residues. The CDR3 sequence: CASSYTGLGETQYF. The CDR3, as DNA: TGTGCCAGCAGCTATACAGGGTTGGGAGAGACCCAGTACTTC.

The J gene is TRBJ1-4, the V gene TRBV7-9; D remains unclear. From germline, CDR1 is SEHNR and CDR2 FQNEAQ (reference sequence). Trimming stripped 5 bases from V and 8 bases from J, with 9 bases between. The CDR3 extends over 12 amino acids. This CDR3 is CASSLMGEKLFF. CDR3 DNA: TGTGCCAGCAGCCTAATGGGAGAAAAACTGTTTTTT.

The chain joins TRBV7-6 to TRBJ2-2; 8 nucleotides line up with TRBD1. Germline loops: CDR1 SGHVS, CDR2 FNYEAQ. The J segment lost 4 bases and the V segment lost 3 bases, leaving 7 bases of the junction unmatched. This CDR3 comprises 16 residues. This CDR3 reads CASSFRTGSTTGELFF. In DNA form, the CDR3 reads TGTGCCAGCAGCTTCAGGACAGGGTCGACCACCGGGGAGCTGTTTTTT.